A selection of T cell receptor beta chains follows, all from one sample in a study of blood T cells in healthy people across ages. TCRdb re-called the 5' RACE reads with MiXCR, one entry per CDR3 protein. The table records about 1.5 million distinct CDR3 sequences, about 45% of them present only once. Input material: blood. Receptors originate from a young woman in good health. Each CDR3 is given with its conserved first and last residue. A D gene is named only where the DNA matches it firmly. Rows give clone size only sometimes, using once, few, many, or a class for an expanded clone.

clone_size: many; v_call: TRBV6-5; d_call: NA; j_call: TRBJ2-5; cdr3_aa: CASSYRVQETQYF; cdr3_nt: TGTGCCAGCAGTTACAGGGTGCAAGAGACCCAGTACTTC
clone_size: few; v_call: TRBV15; d_call: NA; j_call: TRBJ2-7; cdr3_aa: CATSRLRVGYEQYF; cdr3_nt: TGTGCCACCAGCCGACTTAGGGTGGGCTACGAGCAGTACTTC
clone_size: NA; v_call: TRBV6-1; d_call: TRBD2; j_call: TRBJ2-7; cdr3_aa: CATTKAGERYEQYF; cdr3_nt: TGTGCCACCACGAAGGCGGGAGAGCGGTACGAGCAGTACTTC
clone_size: few; v_call: TRBV10-3; d_call: NA; j_call: TRBJ2-2; cdr3_aa: CAISERDTGELFF; cdr3_nt: TGTGCCATCAGTGAGAGGGACACCGGGGAGCTGTTTTTT
clone_size: NA; v_call: TRBV20-1; d_call: TRBD2; j_call: TRBJ2-7; cdr3_aa: CSARSPWGRDSYEQYF; cdr3_nt: TGCAGTGCTAGGAGCCCCTGGGGGAGGGATTCCTACGAGCAGTACTTC
clone_size: NA; v_call: TRBV12-3/TRBV12-4; d_call: NA; j_call: TRBJ2-3; cdr3_aa: CASSWLGGNHTDTQYF; cdr3_nt: TGTGCCAGCAGTTGGTTAGGGGGAAACCACACAGATACGCAGTATTTT
clone_size: few; v_call: TRBV5-6; d_call: TRBD2; j_call: TRBJ2-5; cdr3_aa: CASSFLLAGGETQYF; cdr3_nt: TGTGCCAGCAGCTTCTTACTAGCGGGAGGAGAGACCCAGTACTTC
clone_size: NA; v_call: TRBV20-1; d_call: NA; j_call: TRBJ2-1; cdr3_aa: CSARARQEGYNEQFF; cdr3_nt: TGCAGTGCTAGAGCTCGACAGGAAGGGTACAATGAGCAGTTCTTC
clone_size: NA; v_call: TRBV5-8; d_call: NA; j_call: TRBJ1-2; cdr3_aa: CASRGKARGHYGYTF; cdr3_nt: TGTGCCAGCAGGGGAAAGGCCAGGGGCCACTATGGCTACACCTTC
clone_size: once; v_call: TRBV20-1; d_call: NA; j_call: TRBJ2-7; cdr3_aa: CSARDGNGPSYEQYF; cdr3_nt: TGCAGTGCTAGAGACGGAAACGGGCCCTCCTACGAGCAGTACTTC
clone_size: NA; v_call: TRBV15; d_call: NA; j_call: TRBJ1-6; cdr3_aa: CATSRDHRAGTNSPLHF; cdr3_nt: TGTGCCACCAGCAGAGATCACAGGGCAGGGACTAATTCACCCCTCCACTTT
clone_size: NA; v_call: TRBV19; d_call: TRBD2; j_call: TRBJ2-1; cdr3_aa: CASSIQLAGGLQFF; cdr3_nt: TGTGCCAGTAGTATTCAGCTAGCGGGAGGACTGCAGTTCTTC
clone_size: NA; v_call: TRBV12-3/TRBV12-4; d_call: NA; j_call: TRBJ1-5; cdr3_aa: CASSFEGDQPQHF; cdr3_nt: TGTGCCAGCAGTTTTGAGGGGGACCAGCCCCAGCATTTT
clone_size: few; v_call: TRBV7-9; d_call: TRBD2; j_call: TRBJ2-1; cdr3_aa: CASSLRAGVVNEQFF; cdr3_nt: TGTGCCAGCAGCTTAAGGGCGGGAGTAGTTAATGAGCAGTTCTTC
clone_size: NA; v_call: TRBV6-5; d_call: NA; j_call: TRBJ2-3; cdr3_aa: CASSSRQSTDTQYF; cdr3_nt: TGTGCCAGCAGTTCCCGACAGAGCACAGATACGCAGTATTTT
clone_size: NA; v_call: TRBV11-2; d_call: TRBD1; j_call: TRBJ2-3; cdr3_aa: CASSLAGQSSTDTQYF; cdr3_nt: TGTGCCAGCAGCTTAGCGGGACAGAGTAGCACAGATACGCAGTATTTT
clone_size: NA; v_call: TRBV27; d_call: TRBD1; j_call: TRBJ2-1; cdr3_aa: CASTRTGLYNEQFF; cdr3_nt: TGTGCCAGCACCCGGACAGGGTTATACAATGAGCAGTTCTTC
clone_size: NA; v_call: TRBV28; d_call: NA; j_call: TRBJ2-2; cdr3_aa: CASSPFRATGELFF; cdr3_nt: TGTGCCAGCAGTCCATTCAGGGCAACCGGGGAGCTGTTTTTT
clone_size: NA; v_call: TRBV5-1; d_call: TRBD1; j_call: TRBJ2-2; cdr3_aa: CASSLQGANTGELFF; cdr3_nt: TGCGCCAGCAGCTTACAGGGGGCAAACACCGGGGAGCTGTTTTTT
clone_size: many; v_call: TRBV12-3/TRBV12-4; d_call: TRBD1; j_call: TRBJ2-7; cdr3_aa: CASSAYRGNYEQYF; cdr3_nt: TGTGCCAGCAGTGCCTACAGGGGGAACTACGAGCAGTACTTC
clone_size: few; v_call: TRBV12-3/TRBV12-4; d_call: TRBD1; j_call: TRBJ1-2; cdr3_aa: CASSPGGTYYGYTF; cdr3_nt: TGTGCCAGCAGCCCAGGGGGGACTTACTATGGCTACACCTTC
clone_size: few; v_call: TRBV15; d_call: TRBD1; j_call: TRBJ1-1; cdr3_aa: CATSTLGQLNTEAFF; cdr3_nt: TGTGCCACCAGCACCCTGGGACAGTTGAACACTGAAGCTTTCTTT
clone_size: NA; v_call: TRBV7-2; d_call: NA; j_call: TRBJ2-5; cdr3_aa: CASRAGPNQETQYF; cdr3_nt: TGTGCCAGCAGGGCGGGACCTAACCAAGAGACCCAGTACTTC
clone_size: NA; v_call: TRBV12-5; d_call: NA; j_call: TRBJ1-1; cdr3_aa: CASGLVNMNTEAFF; cdr3_nt: TGTGCTAGTGGTTTGGTTAATATGAACACTGAAGCTTTCTTT
clone_size: NA; v_call: TRBV4-1; d_call: NA; j_call: TRBJ2-7; cdr3_aa: CASSQAVRAEQYF; cdr3_nt: TGCGCCAGCAGCCAAGCTGTCAGAGCCGAGCAGTACTTC
clone_size: once; v_call: TRBV6-1; d_call: NA; j_call: TRBJ1-2; cdr3_aa: CASGGTNYGYTF; cdr3_nt: TGTGCCAGCGGCGGAACTAACTATGGCTACACCTTC
clone_size: few; v_call: TRBV2; d_call: TRBD2; j_call: TRBJ2-7; cdr3_aa: CASSEGLAANYEQYF; cdr3_nt: TGTGCCAGCAGTGAAGGGCTAGCGGCTAACTACGAGCAGTACTTC
clone_size: NA; v_call: TRBV7-2; d_call: NA; j_call: TRBJ2-2; cdr3_aa: CASSLFGVGGELFF; cdr3_nt: TGTGCCAGCAGCTTATTCGGGGTGGGCGGGGAGCTGTTTTTT
clone_size: few; v_call: TRBV5-6; d_call: NA; j_call: TRBJ2-3; cdr3_aa: CASNPGFTDTQYF; cdr3_nt: TGTGCCAGCAACCCGGGATTCACAGATACGCAGTATTTT
clone_size: NA; v_call: TRBV9; d_call: TRBD1; j_call: TRBJ2-7; cdr3_aa: CTSSDGTVKGQYF; cdr3_nt: TGTACCAGCAGTGACGGGACAGTCAAGGGGCAGTACTTC
clone_size: NA; v_call: TRBV11-2; d_call: NA; j_call: TRBJ2-5; cdr3_aa: CASSSRTLQETQYF; cdr3_nt: TGTGCCAGCAGCTCGAGGACCCTCCAAGAGACCCAGTACTTC
clone_size: NA; v_call: TRBV7-2; d_call: TRBD2; j_call: TRBJ2-5; cdr3_aa: CASGAHSGRTQETQYF; cdr3_nt: TGTGCCAGCGGCGCCCATAGCGGGAGAACGCAAGAGACCCAGTACTTC
clone_size: NA; v_call: TRBV10-3; d_call: TRBD2; j_call: TRBJ2-5; cdr3_aa: CAISESRTSGTRETQYF; cdr3_nt: TGTGCCATCAGTGAGTCGAGGACTAGCGGGACCAGGGAGACCCAGTACTTC
clone_size: NA; v_call: TRBV7-6; d_call: NA; j_call: TRBJ2-7; cdr3_aa: CASSLRRGPSSYEQYF; cdr3_nt: TGTGCCAGCAGCTTAAGGAGAGGGCCTAGCTCCTACGAGCAGTACTTC
clone_size: few; v_call: TRBV6-5; d_call: TRBD2; j_call: TRBJ2-7; cdr3_aa: CASSYSPTSGGSYNEQYF; cdr3_nt: TGTGCCAGCAGTTACTCTCCGACTAGCGGGGGGTCCTACAATGAGCAGTACTTC
clone_size: NA; v_call: TRBV11-2; d_call: TRBD1; j_call: TRBJ1-2; cdr3_aa: CASSFPTGANYGYTF; cdr3_nt: TGTGCCAGCAGCTTTCCAACAGGGGCTAACTATGGCTACACCTTC
clone_size: few; v_call: TRBV29-1; d_call: NA; j_call: TRBJ1-1; cdr3_aa: CSVKTRFGTEAFF; cdr3_nt: TGCAGCGTGAAAACCCGGTTTGGTACTGAAGCTTTCTTT
clone_size: NA; v_call: TRBV30; d_call: NA; j_call: TRBJ2-2; cdr3_aa: CAWSVPGPGELFF; cdr3_nt: TGTGCCTGGAGTGTACCCGGGCCCGGGGAGCTGTTTTTT
clone_size: NA; v_call: TRBV12-3/TRBV12-4; d_call: NA; j_call: TRBJ1-5; cdr3_aa: CASSPREGGNQPQHF; cdr3_nt: TGTGCCAGCAGTCCCCGCGAGGGGGGCAATCAGCCCCAGCATTTT
clone_size: NA; v_call: TRBV28; d_call: NA; j_call: TRBJ1-2; cdr3_aa: CASSLGYGGVNYGYTF; cdr3_nt: TGTGCCAGCAGTTTGGGGTACGGGGGGGTTAACTATGGCTACACCTTC
clone_size: NA; v_call: TRBV7-2; d_call: TRBD1; j_call: TRBJ1-1; cdr3_aa: CASSLNPTGFNTEAFF; cdr3_nt: TGTGCCAGCAGCTTAAACCCGACAGGGTTTAACACTGAAGCTTTCTTT
clone_size: NA; v_call: TRBV15; d_call: NA; j_call: TRBJ2-5; cdr3_aa: CATSRDKSEETQYF; cdr3_nt: TGTGCCACCAGCAGAGATAAATCGGAAGAGACCCAGTACTTC
clone_size: NA; v_call: TRBV20-1; d_call: NA; j_call: TRBJ1-2; cdr3_aa: CSAPPGGRAYGYTF; cdr3_nt: TGCAGTGCCCCCCCCGGGGGAAGGGCGTATGGCTACACCTTC
clone_size: few; v_call: TRBV28; d_call: NA; j_call: TRBJ2-1; cdr3_aa: CATLGRRTTYNEQFF; cdr3_nt: TGTGCCACCCTTGGAAGAAGGACCACCTACAATGAGCAGTTCTTC